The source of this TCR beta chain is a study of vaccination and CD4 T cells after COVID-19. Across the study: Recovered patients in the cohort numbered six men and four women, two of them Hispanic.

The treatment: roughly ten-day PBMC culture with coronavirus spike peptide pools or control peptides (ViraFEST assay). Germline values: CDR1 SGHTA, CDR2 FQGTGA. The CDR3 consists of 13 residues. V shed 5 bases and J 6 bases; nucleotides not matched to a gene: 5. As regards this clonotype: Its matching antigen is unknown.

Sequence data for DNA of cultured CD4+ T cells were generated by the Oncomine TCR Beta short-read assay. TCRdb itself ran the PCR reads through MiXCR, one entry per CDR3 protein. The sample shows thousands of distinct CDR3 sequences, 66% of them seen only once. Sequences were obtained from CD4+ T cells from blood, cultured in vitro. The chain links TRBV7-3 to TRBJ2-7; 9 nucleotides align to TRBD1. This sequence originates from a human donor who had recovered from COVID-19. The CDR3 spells CASSPDRGSEQYF. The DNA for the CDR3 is TGTGCCAGCAGCCCGGACAGGGGCTCCGAGCAGTACTTC.